The 24 T cell receptor beta chains reported below all come from one sample, sequenced in a study of cytomegalovirus exposure and HLA in healthy donors. The PCR was carried out with 60 Vbeta primers and 13 Jbeta primers. Sequencing used immunoSEQ multiplex PCR; TCRdb keeps in-frame clones, though not all of them. The sample has under 130,000 clones, 65% to 90% seen once; the top ten hold about 6.9%. What was sequenced was PBMCs. The origin of the receptors is a man aged 25-45 years in good health and CMV-seropositive.

The chain couples TRBV5-1 to TRBJ1-4, with D uncertain. This CDR3 has 14 amino acids. With 0 bases removed from V and 8 bases from J, the gap between germline ends came to 11 bases. Per germline, CDR1 SGHRS and CDR2 YFSETQ. The CDR3 spells CASSLGRQREKLFF. The DNA of the CDR3 is TGCGCCAGCAGCTTGGGACGCCAGCGAGAAAAACTGTTTTTT.

The table lists this clone with a count of one. This sequence joins TRBV5-5 and TRBJ2-5, with 10 bases aligning to TRBD1. This CDR3 has 17 amino acids. Germline V CDR1 and CDR2: SGHKS, YYEKEE (reference sequence). V shed 4 bases and J 5 bases; nucleotides not matched to a gene: 14. The CDR3 sequence: CASSPDTGTGAWETQYF. As DNA, the CDR3 is TGTGCCAGCAGCCCCGACACCGGGACAGGGGCCTGGGAGACCCAGTACTTC.

The chain couples TRBV27 to TRBJ1-5; weak D call: TRBD1 (5 bases). The V gene's germline CDR1 is MNHEY and CDR2 SMNVEV (reference sequence). The CDR3 length is 13 residues. V lost 6 bases and J lost 3, with 9 bases in between. CDR3 sequence (DNA): TGTGCCAGCAGCCCGGACAACAATCAGCCCCAGCATTTT. Its protein is CASSPDNNQPQHF.

This chain connects TRBV7-9 to TRBJ2-7; TRBD1 is a possible D gene (7 bases). CDR3 size: 15 residues. Trimming removed 3 bases from V and 6 bases from J, with 18 bases in between. Germline V gives CDR1 SEHNR, CDR2 FQNEAQ (reference sequence). DNA for the CDR3: TGTGCCAGCAGCTTCCCCCCCCAGGGGGGCGGCGAGCAGTACTTC. Protein sequence: CASSFPPQGGGEQYF.

The rearrangement links TRBV4-1 to TRBJ1-1; TRBD1 matches 9 bases. This CDR3 has 15 residues. Unmatched junction bases numbered 14, after V lost 5 bases and J lost 10 bases. The germline CDR1 and CDR2 sequences are MGHRA and YSYEKL. CDR3 nucleotides: TGCGCCAGCAGCGAAGGACAGGGGAAGGTATTTGGAGCTTTCTTT. Amino acids: CASSEGQGKVFGAFF.

The rearrangement joins TRBV6-1 to TRBJ2-7, with D perhaps matching TRBD1 (6 bases). V lost 4 bases to trimming and J lost 3 bases, with 13 bases between them. In germline, CDR1 is MNHNS, CDR2 SASEGT. CDR3 length: 14 residues. This CDR3 is CASSAGQRGYEQYF. CDR3 nucleotide sequence: TGTGCCAGCAGTGCGGGACAAAGGGGCTACGAGCAGTACTTC.

The CDR3 DNA reads TGTGCCAGCAGCCTGACAGGGCCTGGCGGCTACACCTTC. This codes for CASSLTGPGGYTF. This chain joins TRBV2 and TRBJ1-2; TRBD1 aligns across 7 bases. This CDR3 has 13 residues. Germline V lookup: CDR1 SNHLY, CDR2 FYNNEI. V trimming: 6 bases; J trimming: 8 bases; junction bases outside the gene matches: 9.

The chain carries TRBV5-1 and TRBJ1-2; 10 nucleotides align to TRBD1. Germline V gene sequence: CDR1 SGHRS, CDR2 YFSETQ. J lost 8 bases, V lost 3 bases, and 10 bases had no gene match. The CDR3 is 15 residues long. The CDR3 DNA follows: TGCGCCAGCAGCTCGGGAGACAGGGGGCTGGAAGGCTACACCTTC. Encoded protein: CASSSGDRGLEGYTF.

This chain uses TRBV5-4 with TRBJ2-7; D might be TRBD2 (5 bases). Germline CDR1 reads SGHNT; CDR2 reads YYREEE (reference sequence). There are 13 residues in the CDR3. V lost 6 bases and J lost 5, with 15 bases in between. As DNA, the CDR3 is TGTGCCAGCAAAGCCCTAGATAGCGACGAGCAGTACTTC. Protein product: CASKALDSDEQYF.

The V call is TRBV5-1, the J call TRBJ2-1, with 10 nucleotides matching TRBD2. The junction had 3 bases not matched to a gene; V was cut back by 3 bases and J by 6 bases. CDR1 and CDR2 from the germline V gene are SGHRS and YFSETQ. The CDR3 spans 14 residues. CDR3 bases: TGCGCCAGCAGCTCCAGCGGGGGGGTCAATGAGCAGTTCTTC. This sequence encodes CASSSSGGVNEQFF.

The chain is built from TRBV5-1 and TRBJ1-3; D possibly corresponds to TRBD1 (5 bases). CDR3 size: 14 residues. Germline values: CDR1 SGHRS, CDR2 YFSETQ. With 4 bases removed from V and 4 bases from J, the gap between germline ends came to 12 bases. For the CDR3, the DNA is TGCGCCAGCAGCCTCACAGGTACCGGAAACACCATATATTTT. This codes for CASSLTGTGNTIYF.

J is TRBJ1-1 and V is TRBV6-1; TRBD1 is a possible D gene (5 bases). V shed 7 bases and J shed 4 bases, with 10 bases lying between them. This CDR3 is 12 amino acids long. From germline, CDR1 is MNHNS and CDR2 SASEGT. The CDR3 DNA reads TGTGCCAGCACCGGGGGGGGCACTGAAGCTTTCTTT. Amino acids: CASTGGGTEAFF.

This rearrangement joins TRBV7-2 to TRBJ2-1; TRBD2 agrees at 10 bases. V dropped 2 bases and J dropped 1; count of bases not matched to a gene: 8. CDR1 is SGHTA and CDR2 is FQGNSA in the germline V gene. The CDR3 has 18 amino acids. CDR3 DNA sequence: TGTGCCAGCAGCTTAACGAGCGGGGGGGCGGTTTCCTACAATGAGCAGTTCTTC. As protein: CASSLTSGGAVSYNEQFF.

The gene calls are TRBV5-6 and TRBJ1-5; 8 bases agree with TRBD1. This CDR3 has 16 residues. The J segment lost 1 base and the V segment lost 4 bases, leaving 7 bases of the junction unmatched. CDR1 and CDR2 (germline): SGHDT, YYEEEE. The CDR3 region is CASSAEGQGSNQPQHF. Written as DNA, the CDR3 is TGTGCCAGCAGCGCCGAAGGACAGGGAAGCAATCAGCCCCAGCATTTT.

This clone was observed a handful of times. The same CDR3 arises from other DNA sequences in this sample as well. The CDR3 DNA reads TGTGCCAGCCAACAGGGGGCGCAGGGGGAGCTGTTTTTT. It specifies CASQQGAQGELFF. The chain employs TRBV7-9 and TRBJ2-2, with 9 bases that match TRBD1. Per germline, CDR1 SEHNR and CDR2 FQNEAQ (reference sequence). With 8 bases clipped from V and 8 bases from J, the junction kept 6 bases outside the gene matches. The CDR3 length is 13 residues. The full variable domain, its missing parts supplied by reference TRBV7-9 and TRBJ2-2, is DTGVSQNPRHKITKRGQNVTFRCDPISEHNRLYWYRQTLGQGPEFLTYFQNEAQLEKSRLLSDRFSAERPKGSFSTLEIQRTEQGDSAMYLCASQQGAQGELFFGEGSRLTVL.

This chain links TRBV14 with TRBJ2-5, with D possibly being TRBD1 (6 bases). This CDR3 region has 17 residues. Trimming stripped 1 base from V and 4 bases from J, with 19 bases between. Germline lookup yields CDR1 SGHDN and CDR2 FVKESK. Here the CDR3 reads CASSQAPPGAWRETQYF. As DNA, the CDR3 is TGTGCCAGCAGCCAAGCGCCGCCAGGGGCTTGGAGAGAGACCCAGTACTTC.

This clone was seen more than once but under ten times. This sequence joins TRBV4-2 and TRBJ2-3; D is unresolved. The CDR3 consists of 15 residues. The germline V gene encodes CDR1 LGHNA and CDR2 YNFKEQ. V was pared by 1 base and J by 0 bases, with 8 bases between. The DNA for the CDR3 is TGTGCCAGCAGCCAAGCCAAAGCTAGCACAGATACGCAGTATTTT. Its protein product is CASSQAKASTDTQYF.

This clone was detected a few times. The chain combines TRBV4-2 with TRBJ1-2; D is ambiguous. The CDR3 spans 12 residues. V lost 0 bases and J 11 bases, leaving 10 bases between the germline ends. Germline assignment: CDR1 LGHNA and CDR2 YNFKEQ. In DNA, the CDR3 is TGTGCCAGCAGCCAAGAGTTGTCCCGGTACACCTTC. Amino acids: CASSQELSRYTF.

This rearrangement joins TRBV5-1 to TRBJ2-1; D remains ambiguous. The CDR3 is made up of 16 amino acids. CDR1 and CDR2 from the germline V gene are SGHRS and YFSETQ. V was shortened by 4 bases and J by 2 bases, with 16 bases between the two germline ends. For the CDR3, the DNA is TGCGCCAGCAGCCCGCAAGCGAGCCCTACCTACAATGAGCAGTTCTTC. It specifies CASSPQASPTYNEQFF.

The chain joins TRBV19 to TRBJ1-2; TRBD1 might be the D (5 bases). Germline V gene sequence: CDR1 LNHDA, CDR2 SQIVND (reference sequence). This CDR3 has 14 amino acids. Trimming stripped 7 bases from V and 4 bases from J, with 16 bases between. Here the CDR3 DNA reads TGTGCCAGTACCGCAAGACAGTTGGGCTATGGCTACACCTTC. This sequence encodes CASTARQLGYGYTF. The complete variable domain, with remaining parts taken from reference TRBV19 and TRBJ1-2, reads DGGITQSPKYLFRKEGQNVTLSCEQNLNHDAMYWYRQDPGQGLRLIYYSQIVNDFQKGDIAEGYSVSREKKESFPLTVTSAQKNPTAFYLCASTARQLGYGYTFGSGTRLTVV.

V gene TRBV7-2 combines with J gene TRBJ1-2; 8 bases are shared with TRBD1. V shed 1 base and J 4 bases; nucleotides not matched to a gene: 5. This CDR3 spans 15 amino acids. Per germline, CDR1 SGHTA and CDR2 FQGNSA. In DNA form, the CDR3 reads TGTGCCAGCAGCTTAGAGGGGGGACAGGTCTATGGCTACACCTTC. It specifies CASSLEGGQVYGYTF.

The J gene is TRBJ2-5, the V gene TRBV2; 8 bases agree with TRBD2. Germline V lookup: CDR1 SNHLY, CDR2 FYNNEI. This CDR3 contains 13 residues. V lost 6 bases and J lost 5; bases outside the gene matches: 5. The CDR3 loop is CASRGLAGETQYF. The CDR3 nucleotides are TGTGCCAGCAGAGGACTAGCCGGCGAGACCCAGTACTTC.

This rearrangement joins TRBV29-1 to TRBJ1-4; 8 bases align to TRBD1. The CDR3 contains 13 residues. From germline, CDR1 is SQVTM and CDR2 ANQGSEA. With 7 bases clipped from V and 7 bases from J, the junction kept 8 bases outside the gene matches. CDR3 sequence: CSARQGIGEKLFF. The CDR3 coding sequence is TGCAGCGCCCGACAGGGGATAGGTGAAAAACTGTTTTTT.

The chain uses TRBV7-9 and TRBJ2-1; 7 bases agree with TRBD2. CDR1 and CDR2 from the germline V gene are SEHNR and FQNEAQ (reference sequence). There are 15 residues in the CDR3. The J segment lost 0 bases and the V segment lost 8 bases, leaving 7 bases of the junction unmatched. CDR3 nucleotide sequence: TGTGCCAGCCCCCGCGGGGGTAGCTCCTACAATGAGCAGTTCTTC. Its protein is CASPRGGSSYNEQFF.